The 11 T cell receptor beta chains below were found in one sample sequenced in a study of T cell repertoires in cytomegalovirus infection. TCRdb passed the reads through MiXCR, listing each CDR3 protein once. The data show around 540,000 distinct CDR3 sequences, roughly a third seen once. Their recognized antigens are unknown. The specimen comprised cultured PBMCs, sampled from culture after CMV antigen stimulation. The receptors originated from a human donor in good health (CMV status not recorded). Some clones in this sample may be carry-over from other donors' samples.

This clonotype was seen many times. The rearrangement uses TRBV5-6 and TRBJ2-7; 7 bases match TRBD2. J gave up 0 bases and V 3 bases, and 6 bases lay outside the gene matches. Per germline, CDR1 SGHDT and CDR2 YYEEEE. The CDR3 totals 15 residues. CDR3 amino acids: CASSSAGLSSYEQYV. The CDR3 coding sequence is TGTGCCAGCAGCTCTGCGGGACTAAGCTCCTACGAGCAGTACGTC.

This clonotype has a handful of counts. The chain employs TRBV4-1 and TRBJ1-1, with D hard to call. Trimming cost V 0 bases and J 9 bases, with 11 bases left between them. The CDR3 totals 13 residues. Germline V gene sequence: CDR1 MGHRA, CDR2 YSYEKL. CDR3 sequence: CASSQDRGRKAFF. In DNA form, the CDR3 reads TGCGCCAGCAGCCAAGATCGTGGGAGGAAAGCTTTCTTT.

Many counts were recorded for this clonotype. This chain uses TRBV7-2 with TRBJ1-2, with 7 bases matching TRBD1. After removal of 5 bases from V and 6 bases from J, the junction contained 9 bases not matched to a gene. CDR3 length: 14 amino acids. Germline CDR1 is SGHTA and CDR2 is FQGNSA. CDR3 in amino acids: CASSGRQGLNGYTF. In DNA, the CDR3 is TGTGCCAGCAGCGGACGACAGGGACTGAATGGCTACACCTTC.

This clonotype was seen ten or more times. This sequence joins TRBV20-1 and TRBJ2-7, with D maybe TRBD1 (6 bases). This CDR3 spans 13 amino acids. The V and J ends lost 5 bases and 4 bases respectively, with 15 bases between them. Germline CDR1 DFQATT, CDR2 SNEGSKA (reference sequence). The CDR3 DNA is TGCAGTGCTCCACTTCCAGGGGTGTACGAGCAGTACTTC. Its translation is CSAPLPGVYEQYF.

This clonotype has more than one count but fewer than ten. The chain combines TRBV7-2 with TRBJ1-3; TRBD1 is a possible D gene (6 bases). Germline V lookup: CDR1 SGHTA, CDR2 FQGNSA. V was pared by 1 base and J by 7 bases, with 17 bases between. CDR3 length: 16 amino acids. In nucleotides, the CDR3 is TGTGCCAGCAGCTTAGGATGGAGTAGGGGGGCGAACACCATATATTTT. It is translated as CASSLGWSRGANTIYF.

The rearrangement uses TRBV28 and TRBJ2-5, with TRBD2 identical over 8 bases. With 4 bases clipped from V and 7 bases from J, the junction kept 11 bases outside the gene matches. CDR1 and CDR2 (germline): MDHEN, SYDVKM. This CDR3 is 15 amino acids long. The DNA for the CDR3 is TGTGCCAGCAGTTATACGGCGGGGGGTTTGGCGACCCAGTACTTC. Translated: CASSYTAGGLATQYF.

The rearrangement links TRBV4-1 to TRBJ1-3; no firm D call. Germline assignment: CDR1 MGHRA and CDR2 YSYEKL. The CDR3 runs 16 residues. Deletions cut 1 base from V and 2 bases from J, with 12 bases between. The chain's CDR3 is CASSQVRGSPGNTIYF. For the CDR3, the DNA is TGCGCCAGCAGCCAAGTTCGGGGTAGCCCTGGAAACACCATATATTTT.

This clonotype was recorded many times. V is TRBV7-6 and J is TRBJ2-3; TRBD2 might be the D (6 bases). The ends were cut back, 3 bases at V and 3 bases at J, with 13 bases in the middle. The germline CDR1 and CDR2 sequences are SGHVS and FNYEAQ. CDR3 size: 15 residues. The CDR3 region has the DNA TGTGCCAGCAGCTTCAGCGCTCGGGGGACAGATACGCAGTATTTT. Residues: CASSFSARGTDTQYF.

The chain carries TRBV30 and TRBJ2-7; 8 bases are shared with TRBD2. CDR3 length: 16 residues. Losses at the gene ends were 1 base for V and 4 bases for J; bases not matched to a gene: 12. Germline CDR1 reads GTSNPN; CDR2 reads SVGIG (reference sequence). The CDR3 DNA reads as TGTGCCTGGAGTGCCCCCCGGACGGGAGGGAGGTACGAGCAGTACTTC. Amino acids: CAWSAPRTGGRYEQYF.

The chain has TRBV19 and TRBJ1-5, with 8 positions matching TRBD1. This CDR3 is 17 amino acids long. CDR1 and CDR2 from the germline V gene are LNHDA and SQIVND (reference sequence). After removal of 4 bases from V and 3 bases from J, the junction contained 11 bases not matched to a gene. The CDR3 region has the DNA TGTGCCAGTAGTAGGGGACAGGCCTACACCTACAATCAGCCCCAGCATTTT. It translates to CASSRGQAYTYNQPQHF.

This clonotype was counted a single time. The chain recombines TRBV24-1 with TRBJ2-7; possibly TRBD1 for D (5 bases). Trimming removed 3 bases from V and 0 bases from J, with 17 bases in between. Germline CDR1 and CDR2: KGHDR and SFDVKD. CDR3 size: 17 residues. CDR3 amino acids: CATSDNIGQGSSYEQYV. For the CDR3, the DNA is TGTGCCACCAGTGATAATATAGGGCAGGGTTCCTCCTACGAGCAGTACGTC.